This TCR beta chain was sequenced during a study of blood T cell repertoires in COVID-19. Whole-study context: Spain, Italy and the United States supplied samples that represented acute and convalescent COVID-19. T cells, B-cell-depleted T cells, or PBMCs provided the cDNA or gDNA that served as material.

Authors' methods: Cell counts per sample came from amplifying reference gene primers. The repertoire was sequenced with immunoSEQ multiplex PCR; TCRdb's copy has only in-frame clones and lacks some. The V and J calls and clone size are taken from that table; D and trimming were inferred from the DNA. The sample records over 45,000 clones, about 90% being singletons. Sample: peripheral blood. The source of this sequence is an elderly man in a cohort sampled during active COVID-19.

The CDR3 DNA reads TGTGCCAGCAGCTTAACTAGAGACAGGGTCCATGAGCAGTTCTTC. It encodes CASSLTRDRVHEQFF. V gene TRBV7-3 combines with J gene TRBJ2-1; 7 bases fit TRBD1. Germline V CDR1 and CDR2: SGHTA, FQGTGA. The CDR3 contains 15 residues. Trimming cost V 0 bases and J 8 bases; bases outside gene matches: 7.